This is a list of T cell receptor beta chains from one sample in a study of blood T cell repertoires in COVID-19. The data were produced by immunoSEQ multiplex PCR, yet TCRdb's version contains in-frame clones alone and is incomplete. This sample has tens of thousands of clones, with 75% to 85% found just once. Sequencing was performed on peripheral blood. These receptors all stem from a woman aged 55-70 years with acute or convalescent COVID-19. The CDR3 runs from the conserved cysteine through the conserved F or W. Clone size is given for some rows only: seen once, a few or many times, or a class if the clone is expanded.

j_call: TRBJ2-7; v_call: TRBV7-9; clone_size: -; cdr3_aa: CASSRAGAGIYEQYF
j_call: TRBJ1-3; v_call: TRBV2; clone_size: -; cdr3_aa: CASRKGESGNTIYF
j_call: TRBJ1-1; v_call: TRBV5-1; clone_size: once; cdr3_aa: CASSLDSVGVGSEAFF
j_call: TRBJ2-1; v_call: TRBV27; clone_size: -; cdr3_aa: CASSLRVSTYNEQFF
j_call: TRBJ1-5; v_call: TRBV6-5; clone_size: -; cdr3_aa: CASTRGQQSNQPQHF
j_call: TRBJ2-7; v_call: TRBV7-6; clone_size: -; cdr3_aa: CASSLAPIGGLDEQYF
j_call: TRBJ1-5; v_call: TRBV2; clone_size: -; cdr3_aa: CASRLPHSNQPQHF
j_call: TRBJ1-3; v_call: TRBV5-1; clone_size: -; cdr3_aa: CASSEEDRLSGNTIYF
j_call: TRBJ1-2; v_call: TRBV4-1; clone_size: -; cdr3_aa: CASSPSELGTESVYGYTF
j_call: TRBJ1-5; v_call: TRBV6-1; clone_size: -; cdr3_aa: CASSDTGFIDQPQHF
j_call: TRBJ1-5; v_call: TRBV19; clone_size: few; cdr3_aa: CASSFRDSNQPQHF
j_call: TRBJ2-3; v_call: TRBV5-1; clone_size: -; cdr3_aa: CASRRSAGFTDTQYF
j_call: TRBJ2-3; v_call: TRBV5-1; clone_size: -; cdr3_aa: CASSHSGTGTLTDTQYF